Sequencing of this T cell receptor beta chain was carried out in a study of early T cells in non-severe SARS-CoV-2 infection. Study overall: Sequenced material consisted of bulk RNA (from unsorted whole blood), and chains were unpaired. Study outcomes and limitations: The matching step, a VDJdb search, favored anti-spike CD8 responses and missed private and CD4 specificities.

The germline V gene encodes CDR1 MDHEN and CDR2 SYDVKM. The germline V and J ends were trimmed by 4 bases and 8 bases, with 9 bases remaining between them. This CDR3 has 12 residues. Notes on this clonotype: Its antigen remains unidentified.

Individually, cDNA molecules had unique molecular identifiers attached to them. TCRdb reprocessed the 5' RACE reads with MiXCR, giving one entry per CDR3 protein. The table lists fewer than 80,000 distinct CDR3 sequences, 13% of them singletons, with 4.5% to 5.5% in the top ten. The sequencing input was whole blood. The TCR comes from an adult who was a healthcare worker with PCR-confirmed SARS-CoV-2 infection or an uninfected control (not recorded which). This chain connects TRBV28 to TRBJ1-3; a possible D gene is TRBD1 (5 bases). This CDR3 reads CASSSQGYTIYF. CDR3 DNA sequence: TGTGCCAGCAGTTCTCAGGGATACACCATATATTTT. The entire variable domain, with the rest obtained from reference TRBV28 and TRBJ1-3, is as follows: DVKVTQSSRYLVKRTGEKVFLECVQDMDHENMFWYRQDPGLGLRLIYFSYDVKMKEKGDIPEGYSVSREKKERFSLILESASTNQTSMYLCASSSQGYTIYFGEGSWLTVV.